These 5 T cell receptor beta chains originate from one sample sequenced in a study of CD8 T cells in Susac syndrome. Random-hexamer reverse transcription was applied to about 0.5 to 1 ug RNA. TCRdb re-derived calls from the immunoSEQ multiplex PCR reads in MiXCR, one entry per CDR3 protein. In the table there are around 190,000 distinct CDR3 sequences, approximately 93% of which are singletons. The sample comprised CD4+ T cells from PBMCs. These TCRs come from a human donor in good health.

This chain links TRBV5-1 with TRBJ2-1, with 7 bases that match TRBD2. Germline CDR1 and CDR2: SGHRS and YFSETQ. With 4 bases clipped from V and 8 bases from J, the junction kept 15 bases outside the gene matches. The CDR3 has 16 amino acids. The CDR3 spells CASSRVTSYSGDEQFF. In nucleotides, the CDR3 is TGCGCCAGCAGCCGTGTGACCAGTTACAGCGGGGATGAGCAGTTCTTC.

V is TRBV7-3 and J is TRBJ1-1; no firm D call. The germline gives CDR1 SGHTA, CDR2 FQGTGA. This CDR3 spans 14 amino acids. The V end was cut by 1 base, the J end by 4 bases, with 10 bases between. The CDR3 DNA is TGTGCCAGCAGCTTAAAATCCAACCCCACTGAAGCTTTCTTT. This encodes CASSLKSNPTEAFF.

The V call is TRBV28, the J call TRBJ2-5; D gene uncertain. The germline V gene has CDR1 MDHEN and CDR2 SYDVKM. The CDR3 is 13 amino acids. Trimming removed 6 bases from V and 9 bases from J, with 17 bases in between. CDR3 DNA sequence: TGTGCCAGCAGCCTCTCTTTTCCGGCGGCCCAGTACTTC. Translating it yields CASSLSFPAAQYF.

This chain connects TRBV7-9 to TRBJ2-7; 8 nucleotides line up with TRBD1. V trimming: 4 bases; J trimming: 4 bases; junction bases outside the gene matches: 9. In germline, CDR1 is SEHNR, CDR2 FQNEAQ (reference sequence). The CDR3 consists of 15 residues. The CDR3 reads CASSSTGAGRYEQYV. The CDR3 nucleotides read TGTGCCAGCAGCTCGACAGGGGCAGGGAGGTACGAGCAGTACGTC.

CDR3 protein: CASSQGDGGSTDTQYF. DNA of the CDR3: TGCGCCAGCAGCCAAGGAGATGGGGGGAGCACAGATACGCAGTATTTT. The J gene is TRBJ2-3, the V gene TRBV4-1; D perhaps matches TRBD2 (6 bases). The germline CDR1 and CDR2 sequences are MGHRA and YSYEKL. V dropped 1 base and J dropped 0 bases, with 11 bases sitting between them. The CDR3 covers 16 residues.